This T cell receptor beta chain stems from a study of cytomegalovirus exposure and HLA in healthy donors. Though nominally healthy at sampling, donors likely had unrecorded immune exposures. Germline V lookup: CDR1 KGHSH, CDR2 LQKENI. The CDR3 is made up of 15 amino acids. V was clipped by 3 bases and J by 0 bases, with 9 bases between them. The PCR had 60 Vbeta and 13 Jbeta primers. Assay used: immunoSEQ multiplex PCR; TCRdb lists only in-frame clones, some missing. This table holds roughly 110,000 clones, 60% to 75% found once. Study-wide findings and caveats: Later on, an analysis showed TCR association rates differing by HLA locus, with DRB1 the most and HLA-C the fewest. Presence/absence results assume similar sequencing depth per donor, which may not hold. A later analysis linked a missense DCLRE1C variant to TCR beta V- and J-gene trimming.

In regard to this clone: Antigen unknown.

The receptor's source is a male donor in good health and CMV-seropositive. This sequence joins TRBV18 and TRBJ1-3, with TRBD1 as a possible D gene (5 bases). The sequencing sample was made of PBMCs. The CDR3 DNA reads TGTGCCAGCTCACCTCGGGGGAGCTCTGGAAACACCATATATTTT. The encoded protein is CASSPRGSSGNTIYF.